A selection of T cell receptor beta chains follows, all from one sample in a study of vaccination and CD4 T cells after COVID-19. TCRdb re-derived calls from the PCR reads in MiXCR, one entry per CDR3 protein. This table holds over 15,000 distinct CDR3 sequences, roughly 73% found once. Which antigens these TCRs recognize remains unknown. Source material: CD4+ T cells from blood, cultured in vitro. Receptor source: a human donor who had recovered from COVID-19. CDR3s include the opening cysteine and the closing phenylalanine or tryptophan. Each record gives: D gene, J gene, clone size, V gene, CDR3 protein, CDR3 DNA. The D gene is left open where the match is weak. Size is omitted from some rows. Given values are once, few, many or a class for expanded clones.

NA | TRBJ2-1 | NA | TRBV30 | CAWNRDLSYNEQFF | TGTGCCTGGAACCGGGACCTCTCCTACAATGAGCAGTTCTTC
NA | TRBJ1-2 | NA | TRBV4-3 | CASSQDRGTLGYGYTF | TGCGCCAGCAGCCAAGATCGCGGGACCCTCGGCTATGGCTACACCTTC
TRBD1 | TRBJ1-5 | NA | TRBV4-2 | CASSQPRQGLGDQPQHF | TGTGCCAGCAGCCAGCCCCGACAGGGCCTAGGAGACCAGCCCCAGCATTTT
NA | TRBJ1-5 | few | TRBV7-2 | CASSLRGNQPQHF | TGTGCCAGCAGCCTACGGGGAAATCAGCCCCAGCATTTT
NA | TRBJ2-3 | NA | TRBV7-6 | CASSRSSRGGTGDTQYF | TGTGCCAGCAGCCGTTCATCTAGGGGGGGGACGGGAGATACGCAGTATTTT
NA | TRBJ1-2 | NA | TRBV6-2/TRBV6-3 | CASNSRGARANYGYTF | TGTGCCAGCAACAGTCGGGGCGCTAGGGCTAACTATGGCTACACCTTC
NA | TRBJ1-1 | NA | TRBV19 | CASRRVNTEAFF | TGTGCCAGTAGGAGAGTCAATACTGAAGCTTTCTTT
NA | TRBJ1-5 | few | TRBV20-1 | CSALRPAGTPNQPQHF | TGCAGTGCCTTAAGGCCGGCAGGGACCCCTAATCAGCCCCAGCATTTT
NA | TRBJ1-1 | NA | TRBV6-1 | CASSDQRTEAFF | TGTGCCAGCAGTGACCAAAGGACTGAAGCTTTCTTT
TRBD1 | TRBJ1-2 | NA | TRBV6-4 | CASSDSTGRDGYTF | TGTGCCAGCAGTGACTCGACAGGGAGGGATGGCTACACCTTC
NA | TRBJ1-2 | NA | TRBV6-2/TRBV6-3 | CASSYSTQFGYTF | TGTGCCAGCAGTTACTCGACCCAGTTCGGCTACACCTTC
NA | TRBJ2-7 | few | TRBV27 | CASRAREFSYEQYF | TGTGCCAGCAGGGCCCGGGAGTTCTCCTACGAGCAGTACTTC
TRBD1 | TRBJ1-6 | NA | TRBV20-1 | CSARDPQGASSPLHF | TGCAGTGCTAGAGATCCTCAGGGGGCCTCCTCACCCCTCCACTTT
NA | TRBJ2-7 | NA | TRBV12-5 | CASGLVPLGGPPYERYF | TGTGCTAGTGGTTTGGTACCCCTGGGGGGGCCCCCCTACGAGCGGTACTTC
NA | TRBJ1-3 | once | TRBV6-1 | CASGDITGNTIYF | TGTGCCAGTGGGGACATCACTGGAAACACCATATATTTT
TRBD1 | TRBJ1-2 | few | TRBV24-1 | CATSEAGTANYGYTF | TGTGCCACCAGTGAAGCCGGGACAGCTAACTATGGCTACACCTTC
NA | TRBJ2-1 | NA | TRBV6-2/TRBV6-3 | CASSYDRNYEQFF | TGTGCCAGCAGTTACGACAGAAACTATGAGCAGTTCTTC
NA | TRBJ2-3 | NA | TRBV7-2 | CASSLGQTDTQYF | TGTGCCAGCAGCTTAGGCCAGACAGATACGCAGTATTTT
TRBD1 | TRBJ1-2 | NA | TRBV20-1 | CSARSGQPYGYTF | TGCAGTGCTCGTTCGGGACAGCCCTATGGCTACACCTTC
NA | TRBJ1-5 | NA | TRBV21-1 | CASTKKQAGGGNQPQHF | TGTGCCAGCACCAAAAAGCAGGCGGGGGGAGGCAATCAGCCCCAGCATTTT
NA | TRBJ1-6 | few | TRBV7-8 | CASSLVPVGNSPLHF | TGTGCCAGCAGCTTAGTGCCCGTTGGTAATTCACCCCTCCACTTT
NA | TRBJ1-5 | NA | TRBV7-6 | CASSLVAGSGTPNQPQHF | TGTGCCAGCAGCTTAGTAGCAGGGTCCGGGACCCCGAATCAGCCCCAGCATTTT
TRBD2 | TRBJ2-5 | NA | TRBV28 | CASSLSRGGETQYF | TGTGCCAGCAGTTTATCGCGGGGAGGGGAGACCCAGTACTTC
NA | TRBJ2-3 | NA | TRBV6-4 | CASSDSTTDTQYF | TGTGCCAGCAGTGACTCGACAACAGATACGCAGTATTTT
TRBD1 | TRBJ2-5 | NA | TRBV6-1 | CASSDNDRDETQYF | TGTGCCAGCAGTGACAATGACAGGGACGAGACCCAGTACTTC
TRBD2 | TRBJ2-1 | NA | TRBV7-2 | CASSSPGLVGGTQFF | TGTGCCAGCAGCTCCCCGGGACTAGTGGGGGGGACCCAGTTCTTC
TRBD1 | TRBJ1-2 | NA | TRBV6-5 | CASSYGTGANYGYTF | TGTGCCAGCAGTTATGGGACAGGGGCAAACTATGGCTACACCTTC
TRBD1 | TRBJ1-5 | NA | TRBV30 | CAWSIGGGYSNQPQHF | TGTGCCTGGAGCATAGGGGGCGGTTATAGCAATCAGCCCCAGCATTTT
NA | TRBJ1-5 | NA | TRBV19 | CASSIRTGDRSNQPQHF | TGTGCCAGTAGTATAAGAACAGGTGACAGGTCAAATCAGCCCCAGCATTTT
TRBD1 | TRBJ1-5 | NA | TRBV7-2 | CASSRDSSYQPQHF | TGTGCCAGCAGCCGGGACAGTTCTTATCAGCCCCAGCATTTT
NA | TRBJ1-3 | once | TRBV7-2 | CASSAHTTALGRNTIYF | TGTGCCAGCAGCGCACACACGACAGCCCTGGGGAGAAACACCATATATTTT
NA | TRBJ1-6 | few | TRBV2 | CASSLQGYSLHF | TGTGCCAGCTCTCTACAAGGGTATTCCCTCCACTTT
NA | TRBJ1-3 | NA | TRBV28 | CASNRGGGNTIYF | TGTGCCAGCAACCGGGGGGGTGGAAACACCATATATTTT
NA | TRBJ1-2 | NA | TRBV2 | CASKDEGRYGYTF | TGTGCCAGCAAAGACGAGGGGAGGTATGGCTACACCTTC
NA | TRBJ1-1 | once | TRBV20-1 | CSASTNRGNTEAFF | TGCAGTGCTAGTACAAACCGGGGGAACACTGAAGCTTTCTTT
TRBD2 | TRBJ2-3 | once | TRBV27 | CASSNPGVGGSADTQYF | TGTGCCAGCAGTAACCCCGGGGTCGGCGGGAGTGCAGATACGCAGTATTTT
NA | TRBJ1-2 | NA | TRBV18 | CASSPLYGYTF | TGTGCCAGCTCACCCCTATATGGCTACACCTTC
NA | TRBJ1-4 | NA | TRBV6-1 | CASSQGSTNEKLFF | TGTGCCAGCAGTCAGGGTTCAACTAATGAAAAACTGTTTTTT
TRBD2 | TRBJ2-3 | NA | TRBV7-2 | CASSSGTSGRDTQYF | TGTGCCAGCAGCTCCGGGACTAGCGGGAGAGATACGCAGTATTTT
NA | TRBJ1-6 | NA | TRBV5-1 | CASSPTGPQRNSPLHF | TGCGCCAGCAGCCCCACAGGCCCCCAGAGGAATTCACCCCTCCACTTT
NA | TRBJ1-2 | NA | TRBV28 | CASSRGGQAPYGYTF | TGTGCCAGCAGCCGGGGGGGGCAGGCTCCCTATGGCTACACCTTC
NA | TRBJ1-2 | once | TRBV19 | CASSVSNYGYTF | TGTGCCAGTAGCGTCAGTAACTATGGCTACACCTTC
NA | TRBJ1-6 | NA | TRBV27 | CASNKQGWNSPLHF | TGTGCCAGCAACAAGCAGGGGTGGAATTCACCCCTCCACTTT
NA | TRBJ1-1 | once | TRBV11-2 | CASSLSRGTTEAFF | TGTGCCAGCAGCTTATCAAGAGGGACCACTGAAGCTTTCTTT
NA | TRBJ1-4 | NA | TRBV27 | CASSLRGSEKLFF | TGTGCCAGCAGTTTAAGGGGTTCCGAAAAACTGTTTTTT
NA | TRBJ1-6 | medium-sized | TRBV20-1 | CSARDARRGAQHNSPLHF | TGCAGTGCTAGAGATGCCCGACGGGGGGCCCAACATAATTCACCCCTCCACTTT